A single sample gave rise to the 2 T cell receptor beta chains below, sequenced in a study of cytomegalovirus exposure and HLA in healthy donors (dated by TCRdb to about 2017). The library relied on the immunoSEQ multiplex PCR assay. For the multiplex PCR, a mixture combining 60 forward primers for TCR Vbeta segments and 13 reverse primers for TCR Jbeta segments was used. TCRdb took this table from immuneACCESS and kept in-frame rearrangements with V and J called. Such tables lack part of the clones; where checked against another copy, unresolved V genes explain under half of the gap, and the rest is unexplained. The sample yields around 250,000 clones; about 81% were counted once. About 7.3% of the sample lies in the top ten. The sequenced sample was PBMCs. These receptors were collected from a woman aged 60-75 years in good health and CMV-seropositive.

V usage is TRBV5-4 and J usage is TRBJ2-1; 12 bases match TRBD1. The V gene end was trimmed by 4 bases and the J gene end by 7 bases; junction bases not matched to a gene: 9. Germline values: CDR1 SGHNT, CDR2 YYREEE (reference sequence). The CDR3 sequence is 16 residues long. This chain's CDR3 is CASSLGTGGAVNEQFF. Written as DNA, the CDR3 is TGTGCCAGCAGCCTCGGGACAGGGGGCGCGGTAAATGAGCAGTTCTTC. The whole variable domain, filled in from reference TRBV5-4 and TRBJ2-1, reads ETGVTQSPTHLIKTRGQQVTLRCSSQSGHNTVSWYQQALGQGPQFIFQYYREEENGRGNFPPRFSGLQFPNYSSELNVNALELDDSALYLCASSLGTGGAVNEQFFGPGTRLTVL.

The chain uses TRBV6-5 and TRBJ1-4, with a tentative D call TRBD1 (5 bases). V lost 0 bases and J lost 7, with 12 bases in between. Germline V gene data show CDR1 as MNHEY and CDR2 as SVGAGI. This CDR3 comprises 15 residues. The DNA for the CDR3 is TGTGCCAGCAGTTACTCTGGCAGGGTGGGTGAAAAACTGTTTTTT. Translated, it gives CASSYSGRVGEKLFF.